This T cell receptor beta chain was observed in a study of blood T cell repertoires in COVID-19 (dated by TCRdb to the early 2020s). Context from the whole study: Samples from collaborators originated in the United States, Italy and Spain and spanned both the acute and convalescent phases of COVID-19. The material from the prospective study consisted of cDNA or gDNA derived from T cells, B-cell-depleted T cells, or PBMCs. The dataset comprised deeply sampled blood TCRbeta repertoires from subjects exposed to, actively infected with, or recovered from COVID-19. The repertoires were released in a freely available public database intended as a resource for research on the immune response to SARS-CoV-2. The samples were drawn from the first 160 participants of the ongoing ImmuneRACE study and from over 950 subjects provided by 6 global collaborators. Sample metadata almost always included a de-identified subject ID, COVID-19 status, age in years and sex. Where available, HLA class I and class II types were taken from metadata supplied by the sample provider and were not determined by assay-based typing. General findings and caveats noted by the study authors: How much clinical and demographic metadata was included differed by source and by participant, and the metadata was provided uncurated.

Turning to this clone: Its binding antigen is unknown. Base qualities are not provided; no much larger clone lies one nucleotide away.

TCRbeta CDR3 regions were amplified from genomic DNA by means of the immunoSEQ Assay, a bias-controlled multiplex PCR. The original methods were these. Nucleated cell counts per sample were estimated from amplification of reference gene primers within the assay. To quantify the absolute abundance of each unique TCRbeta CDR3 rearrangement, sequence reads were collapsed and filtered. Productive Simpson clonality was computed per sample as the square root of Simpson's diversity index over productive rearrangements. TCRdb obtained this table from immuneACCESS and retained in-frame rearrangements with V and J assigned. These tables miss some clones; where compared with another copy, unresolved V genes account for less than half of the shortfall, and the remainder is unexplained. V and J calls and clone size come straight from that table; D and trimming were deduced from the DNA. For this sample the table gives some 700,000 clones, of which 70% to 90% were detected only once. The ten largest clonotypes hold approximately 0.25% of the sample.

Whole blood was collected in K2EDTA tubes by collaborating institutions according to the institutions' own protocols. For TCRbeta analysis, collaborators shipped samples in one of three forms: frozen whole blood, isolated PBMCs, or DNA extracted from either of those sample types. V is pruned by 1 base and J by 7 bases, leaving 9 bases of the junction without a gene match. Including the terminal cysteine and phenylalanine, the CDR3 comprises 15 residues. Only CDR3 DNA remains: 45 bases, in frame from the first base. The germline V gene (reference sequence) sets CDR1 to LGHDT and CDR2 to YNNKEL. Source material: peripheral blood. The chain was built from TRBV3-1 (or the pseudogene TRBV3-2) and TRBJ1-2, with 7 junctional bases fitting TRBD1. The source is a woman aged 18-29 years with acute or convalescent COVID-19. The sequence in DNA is TGTGCCAGCAGCCAAGTCGGTACAGGGGCGTTTGGCTACACCTTC. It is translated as CASSQVGTGAFGYTF.